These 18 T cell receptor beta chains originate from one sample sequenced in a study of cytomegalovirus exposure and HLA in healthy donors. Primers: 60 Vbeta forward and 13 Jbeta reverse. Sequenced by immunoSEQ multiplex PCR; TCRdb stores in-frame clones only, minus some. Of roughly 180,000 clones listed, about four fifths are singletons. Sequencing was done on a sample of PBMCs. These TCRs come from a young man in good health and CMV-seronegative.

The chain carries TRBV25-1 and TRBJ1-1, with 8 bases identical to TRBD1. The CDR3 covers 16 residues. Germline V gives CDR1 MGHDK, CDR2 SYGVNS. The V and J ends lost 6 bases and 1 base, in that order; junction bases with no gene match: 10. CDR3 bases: TGTGCCAGCAGAGAAACATACGGACAGGGGAACACTGAAGCTTTCTTT. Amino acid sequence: CASRETYGQGNTEAFF.

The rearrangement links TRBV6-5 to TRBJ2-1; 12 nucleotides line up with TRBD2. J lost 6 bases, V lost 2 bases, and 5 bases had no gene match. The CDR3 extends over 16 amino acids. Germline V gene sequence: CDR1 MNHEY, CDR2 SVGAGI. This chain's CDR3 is CASSYGLAGSPNEQFF. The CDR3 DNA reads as TGTGCCAGCAGTTACGGACTAGCGGGGTCACCCAATGAGCAGTTCTTC.

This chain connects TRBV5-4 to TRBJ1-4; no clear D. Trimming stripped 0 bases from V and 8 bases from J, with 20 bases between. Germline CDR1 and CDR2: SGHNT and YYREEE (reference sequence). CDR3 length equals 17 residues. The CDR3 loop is CASSLEPGTLSKEKLFF. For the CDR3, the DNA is TGTGCCAGCAGCTTGGAACCAGGTACCCTTAGTAAGGAAAAACTGTTTTTT. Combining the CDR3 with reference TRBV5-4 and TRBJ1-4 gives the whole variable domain ETGVTQSPTHLIKTRGQQVTLRCSSQSGHNTVSWYQQALGQGPQFIFQYYREEENGRGNFPPRFSGLQFPNYSSELNVNALELDDSALYLCASSLEPGTLSKEKLFFGSGTQLSVL.

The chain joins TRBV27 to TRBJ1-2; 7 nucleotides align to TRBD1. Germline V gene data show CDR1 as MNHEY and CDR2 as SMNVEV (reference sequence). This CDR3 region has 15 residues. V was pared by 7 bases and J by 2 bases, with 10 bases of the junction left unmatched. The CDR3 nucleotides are TGTGCCAGCAATAACAACCCGGGACAGAACTATGGCTACACCTTC. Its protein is CASNNNPGQNYGYTF.

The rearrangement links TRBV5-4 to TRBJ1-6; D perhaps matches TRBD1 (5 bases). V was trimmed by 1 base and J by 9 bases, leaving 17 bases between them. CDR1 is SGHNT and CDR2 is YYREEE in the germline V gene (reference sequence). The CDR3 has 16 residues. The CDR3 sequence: CASSLRSQGGRSPLHF. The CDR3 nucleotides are TGTGCCAGCAGCTTGAGATCCCAGGGCGGCCGTTCACCCCTCCACTTT.

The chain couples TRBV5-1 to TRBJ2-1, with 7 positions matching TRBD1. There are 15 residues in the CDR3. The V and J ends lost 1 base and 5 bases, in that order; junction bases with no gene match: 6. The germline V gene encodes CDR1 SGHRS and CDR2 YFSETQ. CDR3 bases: TGCGCCAGCAGCTTGTTGGGACAGACCAACAATGAGCAGTTCTTC. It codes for CASSLLGQTNNEQFF.

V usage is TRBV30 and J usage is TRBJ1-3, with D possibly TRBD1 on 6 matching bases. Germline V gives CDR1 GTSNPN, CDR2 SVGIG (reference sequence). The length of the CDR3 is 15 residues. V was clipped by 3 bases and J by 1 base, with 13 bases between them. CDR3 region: CAWRRGGQSGNTIYF. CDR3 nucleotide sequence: TGTGCCTGGAGACGCGGGGGCCAGTCTGGAAACACCATATATTTT.

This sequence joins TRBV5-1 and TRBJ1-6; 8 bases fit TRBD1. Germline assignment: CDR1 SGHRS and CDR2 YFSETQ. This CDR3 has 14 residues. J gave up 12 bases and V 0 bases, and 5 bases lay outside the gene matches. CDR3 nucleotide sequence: TGCGCCAGCAGCTTGGTTCAGGGGGCATTACCCCTCCACTTT. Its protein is CASSLVQGALPLHF.

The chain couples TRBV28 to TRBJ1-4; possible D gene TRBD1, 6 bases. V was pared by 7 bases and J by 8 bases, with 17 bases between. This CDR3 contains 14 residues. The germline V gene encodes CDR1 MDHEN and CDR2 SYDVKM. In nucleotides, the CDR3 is TGTGCCAGCAACCTCGGGGGGGCTGGGGAAAAACTGTTTTTT. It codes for CASNLGGAGEKLFF.

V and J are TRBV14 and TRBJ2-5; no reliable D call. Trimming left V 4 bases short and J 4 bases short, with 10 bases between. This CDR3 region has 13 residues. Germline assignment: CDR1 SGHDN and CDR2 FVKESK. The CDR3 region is CASSRPSRETQYF. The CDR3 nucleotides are TGTGCCAGCAGCCGTCCCTCGAGAGAGACCCAGTACTTC.

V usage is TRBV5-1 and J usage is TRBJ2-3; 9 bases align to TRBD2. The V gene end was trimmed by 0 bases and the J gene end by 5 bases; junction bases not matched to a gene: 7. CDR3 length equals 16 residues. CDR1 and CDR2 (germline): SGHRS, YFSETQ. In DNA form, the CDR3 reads TGCGCCAGCAGCTTGGATGGCGGGGGGGCTGGAGATACGCAGTATTTT. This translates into CASSLDGGGAGDTQYF. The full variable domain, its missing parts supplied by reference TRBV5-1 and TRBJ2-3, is KAGVTQTPRYLIKTRGQQVTLSCSPISGHRSVSWYQQTPGQGLQFLFEYFSETQRNKGNFPGRFSGRQFSNSRSEMNVSTLELGDSALYLCASSLDGGGAGDTQYFGPGTRLTVL.

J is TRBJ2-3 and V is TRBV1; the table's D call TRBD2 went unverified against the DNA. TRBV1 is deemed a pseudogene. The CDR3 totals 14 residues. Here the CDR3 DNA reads TGCACCAGCATAACTAGCGGGGAGGGTGATACGCAGTATTTT. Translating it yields CTSITSGEGDTQYF.

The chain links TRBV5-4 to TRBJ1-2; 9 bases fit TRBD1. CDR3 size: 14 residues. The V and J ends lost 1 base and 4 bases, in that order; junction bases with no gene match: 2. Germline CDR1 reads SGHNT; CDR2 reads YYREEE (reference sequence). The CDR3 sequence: CASSLNRGLYGYTF. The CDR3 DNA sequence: TGTGCCAGCAGCTTGAACAGGGGGCTCTATGGCTACACCTTC.

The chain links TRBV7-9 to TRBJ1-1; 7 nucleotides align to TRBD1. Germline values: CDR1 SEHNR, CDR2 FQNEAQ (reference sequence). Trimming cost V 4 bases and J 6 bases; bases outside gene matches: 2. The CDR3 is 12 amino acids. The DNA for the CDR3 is TGTGCCAGCAGCTCGGGACAGCCTGAAGCTTTCTTT. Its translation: CASSSGQPEAFF. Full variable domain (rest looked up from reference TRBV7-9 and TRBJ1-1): DTGVSQNPRHKITKRGQNVTFRCDPISEHNRLYWYRQTLGQGPEFLTYFQNEAQLEKSRLLSDRFSAERPKGSFSTLEIQRTEQGDSAMYLCASSSGQPEAFFGQGTRLTVV.

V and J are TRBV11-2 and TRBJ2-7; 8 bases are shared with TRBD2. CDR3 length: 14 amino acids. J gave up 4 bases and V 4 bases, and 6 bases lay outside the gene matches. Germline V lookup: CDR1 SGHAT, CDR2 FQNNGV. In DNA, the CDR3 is TGTGCCAGCAGCTCACAAGCGGGAGTATACGAGCAGTACTTC. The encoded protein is CASSSQAGVYEQYF.

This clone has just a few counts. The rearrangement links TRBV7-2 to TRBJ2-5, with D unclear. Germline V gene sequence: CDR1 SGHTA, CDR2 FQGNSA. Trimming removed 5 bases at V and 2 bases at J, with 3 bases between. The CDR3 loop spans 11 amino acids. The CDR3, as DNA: TGTGCCAGCAGCCTTCAAGAGACCCAGTACTTC. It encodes CASSLQETQYF.

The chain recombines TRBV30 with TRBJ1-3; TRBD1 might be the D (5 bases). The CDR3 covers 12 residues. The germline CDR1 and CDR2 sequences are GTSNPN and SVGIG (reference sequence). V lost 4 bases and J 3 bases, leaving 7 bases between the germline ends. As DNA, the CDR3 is TGTGCCTGGAAAGGGGATGGAAACACCATATATTTT. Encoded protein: CAWKGDGNTIYF.

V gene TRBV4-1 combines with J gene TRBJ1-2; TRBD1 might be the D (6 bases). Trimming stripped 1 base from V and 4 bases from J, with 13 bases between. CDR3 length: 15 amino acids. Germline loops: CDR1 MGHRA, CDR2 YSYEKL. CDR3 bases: TGCGCCAGCAGCCAAGGAGCAGGGGCTGGCTATGGCTACACCTTC. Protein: CASSQGAGAGYGYTF.